This TCR beta chain was captured by sequencing in a study of OX40 agonist ivuxolimab in advanced cancers. Whole-study results and caveats: No antigen was identified for the clonally expanded peripheral T cells.

Using immunoSEQ multiplex PCR, the repertoire was profiled, and TCRdb retains in-frame clones only, with some absent. The table lists more than 85,000 clones, about 90% of them singletons. Of note for this clone: Its antigen is as yet unknown.

CDR1 and CDR2 from the germline V gene are SGDLS and YYNGEE. V lost 2 bases to trimming and J lost 0 bases, with 16 bases between them. This CDR3 region has 17 residues. The sample consisted of CD4+ or CD8+ T cells sorted from blood, taken in a trial of the OX40 agonist ivuxolimab. The V gene is TRBV9, the J gene TRBJ2-3; D is uncertain. The origin of this receptor is an adult with an advanced solid tumor such as melanoma, head and neck, liver or kidney cancer. In DNA form, the CDR3 reads TGTGCCAGCAGCGTGGACCACGGGCCTCAGAGCACAGATACGCAGTATTTT. Encoded protein: CASSVDHGPQSTDTQYF.